This T cell receptor beta chain comes out of a study of CD8 T cells in ankylosing spondylitis. Study-level findings and limits: There was a TCR beta motif, made of several highly homologous variants, that appeared characteristic of ankylosing spondylitis blood. Certain motif variants had earlier appeared in reactive arthritis synovial fluid and blood.

V was cut by 2 bases and J by 1 base, with 8 bases left in between. CDR3 length: 15 amino acids. CDR1 LGHDT and CDR2 YNNKEL come from the germline V gene (reference sequence). This clonotype was seen more than once but under ten times. Its antigen is still unknown. Library preparation for TCR beta used quantitative 5'-RACE with molecular barcodes. From the 5' RACE reads, TCRdb called clonotypes with MiXCR, one entry per CDR3 protein. The sample includes roughly 130,000 distinct CDR3 sequences, about 13% seen only once; the top ten take about 2.7%. The source material was blood, either unsorted or a sorted T cell fraction (not recorded which). The receptor comes from a female donor with ankylosing spondylitis or in good health (not recorded which). The chain couples TRBV3-1 to TRBJ2-2; D unclear. The CDR3 nucleotides are TGTGCCAGCAGCCAACGACCGGGGAACACCGGGGAGCTGTTTTTT. Residues: CASSQRPGNTGELFF.